In this sample, the clone carrying this T cell receptor beta chain turned up a few times. The antigen remains undetermined. This entry belongs to a study of T-cell memory formation after mild COVID-19. About the study: Clusters were largely donor specific.

TCR alpha and TCR beta cDNA libraries carrying sample barcodes and UMIs were produced by 5'RACE using constant-segment primers. From the 5' RACE reads, TCRdb called clonotypes with MiXCR, one entry per CDR3 protein. The top ten clones hold under 45% of a sample with tens of thousands of distinct CDR3 sequences, more than 13% of them seen once. General study findings and limits: Most CD4+ clones that shrank were in CM and EM, while CD8+ ones turned up in EMRA. Pre-infection memory carried some responding clones, suggesting that cross-reactive memory joined.

Germline V gene sequence: CDR1 LNHNV, CDR2 YYDKDF (reference sequence). The CDR3 sequence is 15 residues long. The V gene end was trimmed by 3 bases and the J gene end by 8 bases; junction bases not matched to a gene: 7. Input material: PBMCs or a T cell subset sorted from them (not recorded which). The TCR was taken from a young man who had mild COVID-19 (a few samples of this study predate the infection). Cell type and time point are not known. The gene calls are TRBV15 and TRBJ1-4, with 9 bases identical to TRBD1. The CDR3 nucleotides are TGTGCCACCAGCAGGAAACAGGGGGCGCGGGAAAAACTGTTTTTT. Protein sequence: CATSRKQGAREKLFF. The variable domain in full, completed from reference TRBV15 and TRBJ1-4, reads DAMVIQNPRYQVTQFGKPVTLSCSQTLNHNVMYWYQQKSSQAPKLLFHYYDKDFNNEADTPDNFQSRRPNTSFCFLDIRSPGLGDTAMYLCATSRKQGAREKLFFGSGTQLSVL.